Listed below are T cell receptor beta chains from one sample, sequenced in a study of patients and donors after allogeneic stem cell transplantation. One entry per CDR3 protein results from TCRdb running MiXCR on the RT-PCR reads. Of roughly 200,000 distinct CDR3 sequences listed, more than 35% were seen once; the top ten hold approximately 10%. Sequenced material: blood, either unsorted or a sorted T cell fraction (not recorded which). The receptors stem from a human donor who was either an allogeneic HSCT recipient or a stem cell or donor lymphocyte infusion donor (not recorded which). It is not recorded whose cells these are; they may come from a transplant donor. Both conserved end residues are part of each CDR3. The D gene is left open where the match is weak. Size is stated for part of the rows, as once, few or many counts, or as a class when the clone is expanded.

j_call d_call clone_size v_call cdr3_aa cdr3_nt
TRBJ1-4 TRBD1 - TRBV11-2 CASSPDRGATNEKLFF TGTGCCAGCAGCCCGGACAGGGGGGCAACTAATGAAAAACTGTTTTTT
TRBJ2-3 TRBD1 - TRBV24-1 CATSDAMGGQGGTDTQYF TGTGCCACCAGTGACGCCATGGGGGGACAGGGAGGAACAGATACGCAGTATTTT
TRBJ2-5 TRBD1 - TRBV9 CASSPGQGGTQYF TGTGCCAGCAGCCCTGGACAGGGAGGGACCCAGTACTTC
TRBJ1-2 TRBD1 few TRBV28 CASSLSGGGPRGYTF TGTGCCAGCAGTTTATCTGGAGGGGGCCCACGTGGCTACACCTTC
TRBJ1-4 - few TRBV6-6 CASRNSAEKLFF TGTGCCAGTAGAAACTCGGCTGAAAAACTGTTTTTT
TRBJ1-1 - few TRBV5-6 CASSGPGQLNTEAFF TGTGCCAGCAGCGGCCCGGGGCAGTTGAACACTGAAGCTTTCTTT
TRBJ2-2 TRBD1 - TRBV14 CASSRTETGISGELFF TGTGCCAGCAGCCGCACCGAGACAGGGATATCCGGGGAGCTGTTTTTT
TRBJ2-3 - once TRBV5-1 CASSLEAAARTDTQYF TGCGCCAGCAGCTTGGAGGCAGCTGCTCGCACAGATACGCAGTATTTT
TRBJ1-2 - - TRBV20-1 CSARDVTGTVNYGYTF TGCAGTGCTAGAGATGTCACCGGGACGGTCAACTATGGCTACACCTTC
TRBJ2-7 - - TRBV20-1 CSARPISSSYEQYF TGCAGTGCTAGACCGATTTCGAGCTCCTACGAGCAGTACTTC
TRBJ1-2 - - TRBV29-1 CSVAGPGHLYGYTF TGCAGCGTCGCTGGACCGGGACATCTCTATGGCTACACCTTC
TRBJ1-4 - - TRBV20-1 CSARGTRGTNEKLFF TGCAGTGCTAGAGGGACCCGGGGCACTAATGAAAAACTGTTTTTT
TRBJ2-3 - few TRBV15 CATLSTPSDTQYF TGTGCCACCCTGAGTACACCCTCAGATACGCAGTATTTT
TRBJ1-5 - - TRBV28 CASRSRPNQPQHF TGTGCCAGCAGATCCAGGCCGAATCAGCCCCAGCATTTT
TRBJ1-4 - few TRBV5-1 CASSLTATNEKLFF TGCGCCAGCAGCTTGACAGCGACTAATGAAAAACTGTTTTTT
TRBJ1-1 - - TRBV12-3/TRBV12-4 CASSSLIYSAFF TGTGCCAGCAGTTCCCTCATATACTCAGCTTTCTTT
TRBJ2-7 - few TRBV15 CATSRGTTDYEQYF TGTGCCACCAGCAGAGGGACTACCGATTACGAGCAGTACTTC
TRBJ1-2 TRBD1 - TRBV7-2 CASSLAQTGYYGYTF TGTGCCAGCAGCTTAGCACAGACAGGGTACTATGGCTACACCTTC
TRBJ1-1 TRBD1 - TRBV20-1 CSARTGIGTEAFF TGCAGTGCCCGGACAGGGATCGGTACTGAAGCTTTCTTT
TRBJ2-7 - - TRBV10-3 CAISATGAYEQYF TGTGCCATCAGCGCGACGGGAGCCTACGAGCAGTACTTC
TRBJ2-5 TRBD2 - TRBV28 CASRRLAGGDFQETQYF TGTGCCAGCAGACGACTAGCGGGGGGCGACTTCCAAGAGACCCAGTACTTC
TRBJ2-1 TRBD1 - TRBV3-1 CASSARDRDYDEQFF TGTGCCAGCAGCGCCCGGGACAGAGATTATGATGAGCAGTTCTTC
TRBJ1-2 TRBD1 few TRBV14 CASSKSTGGYGYTF TGTGCCAGCAGCAAATCGACAGGGGGCTATGGCTACACCTTC
TRBJ2-4 TRBD1 - TRBV11-2 CASSFEDRGVDIQYF TGTGCCAGCAGCTTTGAGGACAGGGGAGTGGACATTCAGTACTTC
TRBJ2-2 TRBD2 - TRBV6-5 CASSYSGLVGELFF TGTGCCAGCAGTTACTCGGGACTAGTCGGGGAGCTGTTTTTT
TRBJ2-6 - - TRBV6-5 CASRKGGHGANVLTF TGTGCCAGCCGCAAGGGGGGGCACGGGGCCAACGTCCTGACTTTC
TRBJ1-1 TRBD1 few TRBV5-1 CASNAGGWDTEAFF TGCGCCAGCAACGCAGGGGGCTGGGACACTGAAGCTTTCTTT
TRBJ1-5 - few TRBV12-3/TRBV12-4 CASSKEYSNQPQHF TGTGCCAGCAGTAAGGAATATAGCAATCAGCCCCAGCATTTT
TRBJ1-5 - - TRBV6-2/TRBV6-3 CASSKQGYQPQHF TGTGCCAGCAGTAAACAGGGTTATCAGCCCCAGCATTTT
TRBJ1-2 - once TRBV9 CASSTAPRVGYGYTF TGTGCCAGCAGCACCGCACCCAGGGTCGGCTATGGCTACACCTTC
TRBJ1-2 - few TRBV12-3/TRBV12-4 CASSLGGMANYGYTF TGTGCCAGCAGTTTAGGTGGGATGGCTAACTATGGCTACACCTTC
TRBJ1-2 - - TRBV29-1 CSVERGASRYTF TGCAGCGTGGAGCGGGGTGCCAGTCGCTACACCTTC
TRBJ1-6 TRBD1 - TRBV7-3 CASSLTGQGGSPLHF TGTGCCAGCAGCTTAACTGGACAGGGGGGCTCACCCCTCCACTTT
TRBJ1-4 - - TRBV6-5 CASSYSRRDPKKLFF TGTGCCAGCAGTTACTCGCGGAGGGACCCGAAAAAACTGTTTTTT
TRBJ2-2 - few TRBV4-1 CASSSQISVTGELFF TGCGCCAGCAGCTCTCAGATTTCAGTCACCGGGGAGCTGTTTTTT
TRBJ2-1 - - TRBV29-1 CSVERPRRTENNEQFF TGCAGCGTTGAACGCCCCCGGCGGACAGAGAACAATGAGCAGTTCTTC
TRBJ1-1 - - TRBV5-1 CASSPSGRTNTEAFF TGCGCCAGCAGCCCCTCGGGGAGAACTAACACTGAAGCTTTCTTT
TRBJ1-5 - - TRBV27 CASMPGSSNQPQHF TGTGCCAGCATGCCTGGGAGCAGCAATCAGCCCCAGCATTTT
TRBJ1-1 - - TRBV9 CASSVGMAPEAFF TGTGCCAGCAGCGTAGGGATGGCCCCTGAAGCTTTCTTT
TRBJ1-1 TRBD1 - TRBV7-2 CASSPLPGTEDTEAFF TGTGCCAGCAGCCCCCTCCCCGGGACAGAGGACACTGAAGCTTTCTTT
TRBJ2-1 - - TRBV5-1 CASSLGMTRGPYNEQFF TGCGCCAGCAGCTTGGGGATGACAAGGGGCCCCTACAATGAGCAGTTCTTC
TRBJ2-3 - few TRBV7-2 CASRLDGISGTDTQYF TGTGCCAGCAGGCTAGACGGGATTTCGGGCACAGATACGCAGTATTTT
TRBJ2-2 TRBD1 many TRBV11-2 CASSFPGTGQLGELFF TGTGCCAGCAGCTTCCCCGGGACAGGGCAACTCGGGGAGCTGTTTTTT
TRBJ2-3 - - TRBV15 CATSRDPLGADTQYF TGTGCCACCAGCAGAGATCCCCTAGGCGCAGATACGCAGTATTTT
TRBJ1-1 TRBD1 - TRBV20-1 CSAPDRARNTEAFF TGCAGTGCCCCGGACAGGGCCCGAAACACTGAAGCTTTCTTT
TRBJ2-5 TRBD1 - TRBV5-1 CASSLSTGEETQYF TGCGCCAGCAGCCTATCGACAGGGGAAGAGACCCAGTACTTC
TRBJ1-1 - - TRBV5-1 CASSLGAGNTEAFF TGCGCCAGCAGCTTGGGGGCAGGGAACACTGAAGCTTTCTTT
TRBJ1-4 TRBD1 few TRBV27 CASTRTGGGEKLFF TGTGCCAGCACCCGGACAGGTGGAGGTGAAAAACTGTTTTTT
TRBJ1-1 - - TRBV5-5 CASSLIQGYEAFF TGTGCCAGCAGTCTTATACAGGGCTATGAAGCTTTCTTT
TRBJ1-2 - - TRBV5-1 CASSLLSRQGEGYTF TGCGCCAGCAGCTTGTTATCCCGGCAGGGAGAGGGCTACACCTTC
TRBJ1-2 TRBD1 few TRBV9 CASSVEQGVFYGYTF TGTGCCAGCAGCGTAGAACAGGGGGTGTTCTATGGCTACACCTTC
TRBJ1-1 - - TRBV7-9 CASSWDTEAFF TGTGCCAGCAGCTGGGACACTGAAGCTTTCTTT
TRBJ1-2 - - TRBV15 CATSKLAGPYYGYTF TGTGCCACCAGCAAGTTGGCAGGCCCCTACTATGGCTACACCTTC
TRBJ2-7 - - TRBV15 CATSPHPIKGEQYF TGTGCCACCAGCCCCCACCCAATAAAGGGCGAGCAGTACTTC
TRBJ2-5 - once TRBV15 CATSRAPGETQYF TGTGCCACCAGCAGAGCCCCTGGAGAGACCCAGTACTTC